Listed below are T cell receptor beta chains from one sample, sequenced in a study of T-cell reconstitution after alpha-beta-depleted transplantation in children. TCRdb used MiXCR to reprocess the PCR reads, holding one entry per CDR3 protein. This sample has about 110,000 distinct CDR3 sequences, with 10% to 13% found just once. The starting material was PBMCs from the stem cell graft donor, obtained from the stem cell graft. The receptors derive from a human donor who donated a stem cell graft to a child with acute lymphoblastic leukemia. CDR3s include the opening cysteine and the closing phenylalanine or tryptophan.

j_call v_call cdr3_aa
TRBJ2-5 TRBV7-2 CASSRRGQGFGETQYF
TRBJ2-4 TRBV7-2 CASSPVGGAKNIQYF
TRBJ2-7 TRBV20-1 CSAPGTGVYEQYF
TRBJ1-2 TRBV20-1 CSARDRGDGGYTF
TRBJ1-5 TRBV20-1 CSARGGGPQHF
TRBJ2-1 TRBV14 CASSPRTSGIYNEQFF
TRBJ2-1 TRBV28 CASRLRTYNEQFF
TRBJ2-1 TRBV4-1 CASSQDMEATSYNEQFF
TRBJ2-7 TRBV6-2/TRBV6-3 CASRPGQITYEQYF
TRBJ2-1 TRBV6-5 CASSRGTSGMNEQFF
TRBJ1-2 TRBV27 CASSKLGPGGYTF
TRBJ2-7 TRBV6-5 CASSYSSRGRTYEQYF
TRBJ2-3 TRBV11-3 CASSRGLAGTDTQYF
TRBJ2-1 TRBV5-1 CASSSDSYNEQFF
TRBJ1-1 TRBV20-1 CSPRDGMVTEAFF
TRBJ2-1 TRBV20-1 CSARGRSYDRGNEQFF
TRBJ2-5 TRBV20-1 CSGRAGVETQYF
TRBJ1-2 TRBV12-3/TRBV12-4 CASSPLVKGYTF
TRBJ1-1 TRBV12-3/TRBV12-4 CASSKDSTEAFF
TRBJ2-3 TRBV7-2 CASSFSGRIDTQYF
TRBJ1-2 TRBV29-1 CSTLGLIGYTF
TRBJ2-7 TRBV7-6 CASSLLLENYEQYF
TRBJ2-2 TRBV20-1 CSAWPGVNTGELFF
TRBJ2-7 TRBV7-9 CASSKGLAGGSYEQYF
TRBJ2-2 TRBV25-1 CASSDTGLEGELFF
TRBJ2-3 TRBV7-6 CASSYAPSGGASDTQYF
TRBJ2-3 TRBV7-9 CASSPPDRTTDTQYF
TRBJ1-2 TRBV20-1 CSARGQSPWGYTF
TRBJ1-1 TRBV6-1 CASTTGRGNTEAFF